The 9 T cell receptor beta chains reported below all come from one sample, sequenced in a study of cytomegalovirus exposure and HLA in healthy donors. PCR was performed using 60 Vbeta and 13 Jbeta primers. Generated by immunoSEQ multiplex PCR, the TCRdb table keeps only in-frame clones and is missing some. The sample holds about 45,000 clones, roughly 69% seen once. Source material: PBMCs. The receptors were sampled from a woman in her 30s in good health and CMV-seronegative.

The J gene is TRBJ1-2, the V gene TRBV19; a weak D match, TRBD1 (6 bases). The germline V gene has CDR1 LNHDA and CDR2 SQIVND (reference sequence). The ends were cut back, 7 bases at V and 7 bases at J, with 7 bases in the middle. The CDR3 has 10 amino acids. CDR3 loop: CASIGGGYTF. The CDR3 nucleotides are TGTGCCAGTATAGGGGGTGGCTACACCTTC.

The gene calls are TRBV7-6 and TRBJ2-7; perhaps TRBD2 as D (6 bases). The germline V gene has CDR1 SGHVS and CDR2 FNYEAQ. V gave up 5 bases and J gave up 0 bases, with 11 bases separating them. The CDR3 length is 14 residues. CDR3 region: CASSPRTNSYEQYF. The CDR3 DNA reads as TGTGCCAGCAGCCCCCGGACTAACTCCTACGAGCAGTACTTC.

This chain links TRBV1 with TRBJ1-1. TRBV1 is flagged as a pseudogene. The length of the CDR3 is 15 residues. The CDR3 loop is CTSSLHCSGNTEAFF. The DNA for the CDR3 is TGCACCAGCAGCCTCCACTGTTCGGGGAACACTGAAGCTTTCTTT.

CDR3 DNA: TGTGCCAGCAGTGTTTCTGGCGGGGGCGACCTCTACGAGCAGTACTTC. Encoded protein: CASSVSGGGDLYEQYF. V and J are TRBV2 and TRBJ2-7, with D tentatively TRBD2 (7 bases). Germline V lookup: CDR1 SNHLY, CDR2 FYNNEI. This CDR3 is built from 16 residues. The ends were cut back, 4 bases at V and 3 bases at J, with 19 bases in the middle.

The V gene is TRBV7-8, the J gene TRBJ1-1, with a possible D match to TRBD1 (5 bases). V was pared by 6 bases and J by 11 bases, with 22 bases between. From germline, CDR1 is SGHVS and CDR2 FQNEAQ. This CDR3 spans 14 amino acids. The CDR3 here is CASRTGTKGQRAFF. For the CDR3, the DNA is TGTGCCAGCAGAACCGGGACTAAGGGTCAGAGGGCTTTCTTT.

The chain links TRBV10-2 to TRBJ1-2; 8 bases agree with TRBD1. Looked up from germline, CDR1 is WSHSY and CDR2 is SAAADI. The CDR3 has 13 residues. With 7 bases clipped from V and 7 bases from J, the junction kept 8 bases outside the gene matches. The DNA of the CDR3 is TGCGCCAGCACTTCGGACAGGGTGGTTGGCTACACCTTC. This sequence encodes CASTSDRVVGYTF.

V and J are TRBV28 and TRBJ2-1, with 8 bases aligning to TRBD1. J gave up 8 bases and V 0 bases, and 6 bases lay outside the gene matches. The V gene's germline CDR1 is MDHEN and CDR2 SYDVKM. The CDR3 totals 15 residues. The CDR3 sequence: CASSLWQGAGDEQFF. CDR3 nucleotide sequence: TGTGCCAGCAGTTTATGGCAGGGGGCTGGAGATGAGCAGTTCTTC.

This rearrangement joins TRBV25-1 to TRBJ2-2; D remains ambiguous. The V gene's germline CDR1 is MGHDK and CDR2 SYGVNS. Trimming removed 5 bases at V and 1 base at J, with 11 bases between. The CDR3 is 15 residues long. The CDR3 protein is CASSSVSGNTGELFF. In DNA, the CDR3 is TGTGCCAGCAGTTCGGTTTCGGGGAACACCGGGGAGCTGTTTTTT.

This clone was detected once. This chain connects TRBV11-2 to TRBJ2-7; TRBD2 aligns across 8 bases. Germline CDR1 and CDR2: SGHAT and FQNNGV. V trimming: 3 bases; J trimming: 2 bases; junction bases outside the gene matches: 6. This CDR3 region has 15 residues. The CDR3 loop is CASSFGRGATYEQYF. Here the CDR3 DNA reads TGTGCCAGCAGCTTTGGGCGGGGGGCCACCTACGAGCAGTACTTC.